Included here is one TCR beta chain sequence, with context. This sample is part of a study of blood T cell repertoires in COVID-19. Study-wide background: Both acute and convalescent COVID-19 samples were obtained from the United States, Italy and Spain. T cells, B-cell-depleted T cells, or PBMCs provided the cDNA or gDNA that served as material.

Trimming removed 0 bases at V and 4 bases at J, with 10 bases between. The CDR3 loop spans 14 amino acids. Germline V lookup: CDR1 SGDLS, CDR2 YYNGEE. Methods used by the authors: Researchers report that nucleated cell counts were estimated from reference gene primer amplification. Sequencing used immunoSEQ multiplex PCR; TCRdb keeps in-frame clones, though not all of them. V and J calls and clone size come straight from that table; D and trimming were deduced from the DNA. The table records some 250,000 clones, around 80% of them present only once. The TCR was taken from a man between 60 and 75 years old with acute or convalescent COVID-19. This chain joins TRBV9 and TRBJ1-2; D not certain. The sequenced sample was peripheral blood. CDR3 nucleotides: TGTGCCAGCAGCGTAGGGAATAGACTCTATGGCTACACCTTC. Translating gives CASSVGNRLYGYTF.